The rows below give T cell receptor beta chains drawn from one sample of a study of blood T cells in healthy people across ages. MiXCR, run by TCRdb on the 5' RACE reads, gives a single entry per CDR3 protein. In the table there are hundreds of thousands of distinct CDR3 sequences, roughly 50% of which are singletons. Sequenced: blood. The origin of the receptors is a man aged 40-49 years in good health. Each CDR3 is given with its conserved first and last residue. A D gene is named only where the DNA matches it firmly.

TRBD2	TRBV28	TRBJ2-5	CASSGPMGGRFNEQYF
.	TRBV2	TRBJ1-1	CASSPTATKTEAFF
.	TRBV3-1	.	CASSQVHGRYEQYF
.	TRBV20-1	TRBJ2-5	CSARDADRGFKETQYF
.	TRBV9	TRBJ1-2	CASSKGGNTRAYGYTF
TRBD2	TRBV9	TRBJ2-7	CASSPRDYNGNEQYF
.	TRBV7-2	TRBJ2-3	CASSSFLASTDTQYF
.	TRBV28	TRBJ2-6	CASSEGGAGANVLTF
.	TRBV5-1	TRBJ2-5	CVSSSTIGVGETQYF
.	TRBV28	TRBJ1-5	CASSFRTTNSNQPQHF
.	TRBV5-1	TRBJ2-1	CASSQGQGPYNEQFF
.	TRBV27	TRBJ2-1	CASSFYITGTVYNEQFF
TRBD2	TRBV28	TRBJ2-6	CASNSPGLAGGSSGANVLTF
.	TRBV24-1	TRBJ2-2	CATEGMNTGELFF
TRBD2	TRBV28	TRBJ2-1	CASSFPGLEDGNEQFF
TRBD1	TRBV25-1	TRBJ1-2	CASSVRGLDYGYTF
.	TRBV5-6	TRBJ1-6	CASSLTTATPLHF
.	TRBV7-2	.	CASSLAVFDEQYF
TRBD1	TRBV20-1	TRBJ2-3	CSARANRGRTDTQYF
.	TRBV6-5	TRBJ1-1	CAAPVKGTEAFF
TRBD1	TRBV4-1	TRBJ2-7	CASSEQGDAYEQYF
.	TRBV6-2/TRBV6-3	TRBJ1-1	CASSYQPGTEAFF